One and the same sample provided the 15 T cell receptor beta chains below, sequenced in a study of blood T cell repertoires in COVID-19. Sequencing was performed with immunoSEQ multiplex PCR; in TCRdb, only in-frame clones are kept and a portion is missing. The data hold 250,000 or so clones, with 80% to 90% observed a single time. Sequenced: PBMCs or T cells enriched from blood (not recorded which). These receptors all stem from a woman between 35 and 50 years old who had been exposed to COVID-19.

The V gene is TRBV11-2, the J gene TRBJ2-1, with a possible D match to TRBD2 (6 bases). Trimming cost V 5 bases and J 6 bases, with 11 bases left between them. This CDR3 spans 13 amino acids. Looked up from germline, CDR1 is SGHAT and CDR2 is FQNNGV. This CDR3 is CASSLGLSNEQFF. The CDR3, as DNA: TGTGCCAGCAGCCTCGGACTATCCAATGAGCAGTTCTTC.

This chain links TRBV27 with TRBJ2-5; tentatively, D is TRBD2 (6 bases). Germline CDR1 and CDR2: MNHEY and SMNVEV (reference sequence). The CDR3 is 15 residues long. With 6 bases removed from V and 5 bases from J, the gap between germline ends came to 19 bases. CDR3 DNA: TGTGCCAGCAGCCGAAGGGACTTAAAGAGGGAGACCCAGTACTTC. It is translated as CASSRRDLKRETQYF.

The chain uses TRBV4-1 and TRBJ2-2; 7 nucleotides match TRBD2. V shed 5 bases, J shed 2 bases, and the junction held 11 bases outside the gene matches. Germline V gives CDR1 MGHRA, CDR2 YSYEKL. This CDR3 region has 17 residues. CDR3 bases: TGCGCCAGCAGCTTTCTCCCGGGAGGAGATAACACCGGGGAGCTGTTTTTT. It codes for CASSFLPGGDNTGELFF.

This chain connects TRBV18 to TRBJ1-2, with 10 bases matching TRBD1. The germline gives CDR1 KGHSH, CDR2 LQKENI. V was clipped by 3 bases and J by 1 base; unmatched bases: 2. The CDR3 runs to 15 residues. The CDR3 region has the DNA TGTGCCAGCTCACCCGGGACAGGGGTTAACTATGGCTACACCTTC. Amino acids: CASSPGTGVNYGYTF.

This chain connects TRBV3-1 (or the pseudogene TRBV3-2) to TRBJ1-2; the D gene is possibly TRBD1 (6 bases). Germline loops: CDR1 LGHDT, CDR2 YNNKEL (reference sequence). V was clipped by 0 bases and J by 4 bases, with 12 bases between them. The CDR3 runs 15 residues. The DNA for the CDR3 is TGTGCCAGCAGCCAAGATGTCGGGACAACCTATGGCTACACCTTC. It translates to CASSQDVGTTYGYTF.

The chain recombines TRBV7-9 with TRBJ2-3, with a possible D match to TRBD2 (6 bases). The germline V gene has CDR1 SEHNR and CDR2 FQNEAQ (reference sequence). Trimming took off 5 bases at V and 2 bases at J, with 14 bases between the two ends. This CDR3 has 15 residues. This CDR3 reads CASSPRDRLTDTQYF. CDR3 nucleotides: TGTGCCAGCAGCCCGCGGGACCGTCTCACAGATACGCAGTATTTT.

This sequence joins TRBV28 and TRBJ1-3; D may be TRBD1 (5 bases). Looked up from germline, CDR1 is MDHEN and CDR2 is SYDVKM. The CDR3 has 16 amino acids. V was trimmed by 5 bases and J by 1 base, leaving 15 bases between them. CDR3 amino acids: CASSIRGAESGNTIYF. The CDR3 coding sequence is TGTGCCAGCAGTATCCGTGGGGCGGAATCTGGAAACACCATATATTTT.

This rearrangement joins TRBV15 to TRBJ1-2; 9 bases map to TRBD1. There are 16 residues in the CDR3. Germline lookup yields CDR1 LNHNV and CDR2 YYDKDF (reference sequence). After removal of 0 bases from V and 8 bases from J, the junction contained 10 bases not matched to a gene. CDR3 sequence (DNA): TGTGCCACCAGCAGAGATAGACAGGGGGTAGTGGGAGGCTACACCTTC. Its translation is CATSRDRQGVVGGYTF.

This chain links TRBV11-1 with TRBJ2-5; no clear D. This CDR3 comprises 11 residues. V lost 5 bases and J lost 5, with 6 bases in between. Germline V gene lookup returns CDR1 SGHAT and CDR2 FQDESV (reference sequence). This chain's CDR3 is CASSHGETQYF. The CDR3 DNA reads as TGTGCCAGCAGCCACGGGGAGACCCAGTACTTC.

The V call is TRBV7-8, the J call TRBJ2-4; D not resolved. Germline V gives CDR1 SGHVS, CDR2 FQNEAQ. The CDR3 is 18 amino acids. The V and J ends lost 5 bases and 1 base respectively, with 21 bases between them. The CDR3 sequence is CASSPTLLGFFAKNIQYF. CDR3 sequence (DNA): TGTGCCAGCAGCCCTACCCTGCTAGGTTTTTTCGCCAAAAACATTCAGTACTTC.

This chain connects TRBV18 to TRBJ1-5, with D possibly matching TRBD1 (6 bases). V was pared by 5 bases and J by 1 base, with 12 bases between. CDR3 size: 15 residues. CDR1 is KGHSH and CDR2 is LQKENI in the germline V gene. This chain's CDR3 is CASSGGPLSNQPQHF. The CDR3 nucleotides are TGTGCCAGCTCAGGGGGCCCTTTGAGCAATCAGCCCCAGCATTTT.

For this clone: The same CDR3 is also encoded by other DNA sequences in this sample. The CDR3 sequence is CASSVDGGSIQYF. In nucleotides, the CDR3 is TGTGCCAGCAGCGTAGATGGGGGGAGCATTCAGTACTTC. V and J are TRBV9 and TRBJ2-4; D is perhaps TRBD2 (6 bases). The germline gives CDR1 SGDLS, CDR2 YYNGEE. V dropped 0 bases and J dropped 9 bases, with 10 bases sitting between them. The CDR3 loop spans 13 amino acids.

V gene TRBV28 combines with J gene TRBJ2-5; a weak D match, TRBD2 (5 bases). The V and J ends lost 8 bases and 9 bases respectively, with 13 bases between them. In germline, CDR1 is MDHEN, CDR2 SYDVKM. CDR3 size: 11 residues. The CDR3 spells CASEGSGAQYF. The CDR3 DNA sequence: TGTGCCAGCGAGGGTAGTGGGGCCCAGTACTTC. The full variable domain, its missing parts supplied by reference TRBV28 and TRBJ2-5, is DVKVTQSSRYLVKRTGEKVFLECVQDMDHENMFWYRQDPGLGLRLIYFSYDVKMKEKGDIPEGYSVSREKKERFSLILESASTNQTSMYLCASEGSGAQYFGPGTRLLVL.

In DNA form, the CDR3 reads TGTGCCAGCCGGACTAGCGGGAGCACAGATACGCAGTATTTT. It yields the protein CASRTSGSTDTQYF. The chain is built from TRBV7-3 and TRBJ2-3; TRBD2 agrees at 11 bases. CDR3 size: 14 residues. CDR1 SGHTA and CDR2 FQGTGA come from the germline V gene. J gave up 0 bases and V 8 bases, and 1 base lay outside the gene matches. The full variable domain, in which reference TRBV7-3 and TRBJ2-3 provide the parts outside the CDR3, is GAGVSQTPSNKVTEKGKYVELRCDPISGHTALYWYRQSLGQGPEFLIYFQGTGAADDSGLPNDRFFAVRPEGSVSTLKIQRTERGDSAVYLCASRTSGSTDTQYFGPGTRLTVL.

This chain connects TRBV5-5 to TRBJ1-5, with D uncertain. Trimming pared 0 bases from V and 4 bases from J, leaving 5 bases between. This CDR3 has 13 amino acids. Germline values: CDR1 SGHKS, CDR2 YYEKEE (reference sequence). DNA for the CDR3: TGTGCCAGCAGCTTGGCGGGGAATCAGCCCCAGCATTTT. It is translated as CASSLAGNQPQHF.